Listed below are T cell receptor beta chains from one sample, sequenced in a study of T cells in Graves' hyperthyroidism and ophthalmopathy. TCRdb used MiXCR to reprocess the multiplex PCR reads, holding one entry per CDR3 protein. In the table there are under 700,000 distinct CDR3 sequences, approximately 15% of which are singletons. Sequences were obtained from blood. Receptor source: a woman between 18 and 29 years old with Graves' hyperthyroidism. Each CDR3 is given with its conserved first and last residue. The order of the fields is clone size, V gene, D gene, J gene, CDR3 DNA, CDR3 protein. The D gene is left open where the match is weak. A row's size may be missing; if present it is once, few, many or a size class.

>many|TRBV20-1|.|TRBJ2-5
TGCAGTGCCATCGGTCCGAGACTAAGCCAAGAGACCCAGTACTTC
CSAIGPRLSQETQYF
>many|TRBV20-1|.|TRBJ2-1
TGCAGTGCTACTATTTCCTCCCTCTCATCCTACAATGAGCAGTTCTTC
CSATISSLSSYNEQFF
>.|TRBV28|TRBD1|TRBJ1-5
TGTGCCAGCAGCCCTGGACAGGGGGTAAGCTATCAGCCCCAGCATTTT
CASSPGQGVSYQPQHF
>many|TRBV20-1|.|TRBJ2-7
TGCAGTGCTACGAGCTTTGGGCACGGTCCTTACGAGCAGTACTTC
CSATSFGHGPYEQYF
>many|TRBV28|TRBD1|TRBJ1-1
TGTGCCAGCAACCAACAGGGGGTTTACTGGAACACTGAAGCTTTCTTT
CASNQQGVYWNTEAFF
>few|TRBV2|.|TRBJ1-2
TGTGCCAGCAGGGTAACCCTCCCCTATGGCTACACCTTC
CASRVTLPYGYTF
>many|TRBV7-8|TRBD2|TRBJ2-5
TGTGCCAGCAGCTCAGGGACTAGCGGCCAAGAGACCCAGTACTTC
CASSSGTSGQETQYF
>many|TRBV6-1|.|TRBJ1-5
TGTGCCAGCAGTGAATATTGGGGCGCGAACCAGCCCCAGCATTTT
CASSEYWGANQPQHF
>.|TRBV4-1|TRBD2|TRBJ2-7
TGCGCCAGCAGCCAATCAGACCTAGCGGGGGCCCCCTACGAGCAGTACTTC
CASSQSDLAGAPYEQYF
>few|TRBV5-1|TRBD2|TRBJ2-3
TGCGCCACCTTTAGCGGGATCGCAGATACGCAGTATTTT
CATFSGIADTQYF
>.|TRBV2|.|TRBJ2-1
TGTGCCAGCAGGAGAGCCGACAGACCTAATGAGCAGTTCTTC
CASRRADRPNEQFF
>many|TRBV7-2|TRBD1|TRBJ1-3
TGTGCCAGCAGCTTAAGAGTAACAGGGACAGGTGGAAACACCATATATTTT
CASSLRVTGTGGNTIYF
>few|TRBV2|TRBD1|TRBJ1-2
TGTGCCAGCAGTGAAGCCTCAACAGGGGGTGATGGCTACACCTTC
CASSEASTGGDGYTF
>many|TRBV20-1|TRBD2|TRBJ2-1
TGCAGTGCCCGTGGACTAGCGGGGGAGACCTACAATGAGCAGTTCTTC
CSARGLAGETYNEQFF
>many|TRBV11-2|.|TRBJ2-7
TGTGCCAGCAGCTTTGGGTCGCGATATTACGAGCAGTACTTC
CASSFGSRYYEQYF
>.|TRBV7-3|.|TRBJ1-1
TGTGCCAGCAGGACGGGCCCGGGGACTGAAGCTTTCTTT
CASRTGPGTEAFF
>.|TRBV5-1|TRBD1|TRBJ1-6
TGCGCCAGCAGCTTGGCGGACAGGGGGCTTGGTTCACCCCTCCACTTT
CASSLADRGLGSPLHF
>.|TRBV7-9|.|TRBJ2-4
TGTGCCAGCAGCTTACCGGCCAAAAACATTCAGTACTTC
CASSLPAKNIQYF
>.|TRBV19|TRBD1|TRBJ2-7
TGTGCCAGCCGAAAGATGACAGGGGATCCCTACGAGCAGTACTTC
CASRKMTGDPYEQYF
>few|TRBV7-9|TRBD1|TRBJ2-7
TGTGCCAGCAGGAACCGGGACAGCGTTCCCTACGAGCAGTACTTC
CASRNRDSVPYEQYF
>many|TRBV6-1|.|TRBJ2-3
TGTGCCAGCAGTGGGTTGGGGGGCGGTGGCACAGATACGCAGTATTTT
CASSGLGGGGTDTQYF
>few|TRBV6-8|.|TRBJ2-7
TGTGCCAGCAGTTATCAGGGAATCTACGAGCAGTACTTC
CASSYQGIYEQYF
>many|TRBV5-1|TRBD2|TRBJ2-1
TGCGCCAGCAGCTTGGCCTCTGCGGGAGGTGAGCAGTTCTTC
CASSLASAGGEQFF
>many|TRBV12-3/TRBV12-4|.|TRBJ1-5
TGTGCCAGCAGCTCGGCCGAGGGAAGGGACTCTTACTATCAGCCCCAGCATTTT
CASSSAEGRDSYYQPQHF
>few|TRBV4-3|.|TRBJ2-7
TGCGCCAGCAGCCAAGATCGCGGACAGCCTTCCTACGAGCAGTACTTC
CASSQDRGQPSYEQYF
>few|TRBV28|.|TRBJ2-7
TGTGCGAGTTGTTACAGGGAGCAGGTGCAGTACTTC
CASCYREQVQYF
>many|TRBV6-2/TRBV6-3|TRBD2|TRBJ2-3
TGTGCCAGCAGTACCCGGACTAGCGGGAGTACGGATACGCAGTATTTT
CASSTRTSGSTDTQYF
>many|TRBV7-9|.|TRBJ1-2
TGTGCCAGCAGCTTAGACGTTCTCAGGGATGAGTCAAACTATGGCTACACCTTC
CASSLDVLRDESNYGYTF
>many|TRBV10-1|.|TRBJ1-1
TGCGCCAGCAGTGAATCAACAGGGTGGGACACTGAAGCTTTCTTT
CASSESTGWDTEAFF
>many|TRBV12-5|.|TRBJ2-1
TGTGCTAGTGGTTGGGGGGCGGTCTTCAATGAGCAGTTCTTC
CASGWGAVFNEQFF
>few|TRBV7-3|TRBD1|TRBJ1-5
TGTGCCAGCAGCTTAAAGGGGGACAGTATTTATAGCAATCAGCCCCAGCATTTT
CASSLKGDSIYSNQPQHF
>.|TRBV11-2|TRBD2|TRBJ2-7
TGTGCCAGCAGCCCCGCGGGGGGGCCGTCCTACGAGCAGTACTTC
CASSPAGGPSYEQYF
>many|TRBV28|TRBD1|TRBJ1-4
TGTGCCAGCAGTCAAGACCCAGGGGGCAAGGAAAAACTGTTTTTT
CASSQDPGGKEKLFF
>.|TRBV12-3/TRBV12-4|.|TRBJ2-5
TGTGCCAGCAGTTTATTTGCGGGGGCAGAGACCCAGTACTTC
CASSLFAGAETQYF
>many|TRBV20-1|.|TRBJ1-5
TGCGGGATAGATGGACAAATGGGGTCAGCTAGGCATTTT
CGIDGQMGSARHF
>many|TRBV30|.|TRBJ1-2
TGTGCCTGCCCTTGGGGAGAGGGCTATGGCTACACCTTC
CACPWGEGYGYTF
>few|TRBV9|.|TRBJ2-3
TGTGCCAGCAGCGCCTCAAACAGGGTAGATACGCAGTATTTT
CASSASNRVDTQYF
>few|TRBV19|.|TRBJ1-1
TGTGCCAGTATCCGCGGGGGGGACACTGAAGCTTTCTTT
CASIRGGDTEAFF
>few|TRBV14|.|TRBJ1-2
TGTGCCAGCAGCCAAGAGCTTTTCTATGGCTACACCTTC
CASSQELFYGYTF
>many|TRBV28|.|TRBJ1-1
TGTGCCAGCAGTTTTGGACGGTTGAACACTGAAGCTTTCTTT
CASSFGRLNTEAFF
>many|TRBV28|TRBD1|TRBJ2-5
TGTGCCAGCACCTTAACAGGGGGCATAGAGACCCAGTACTTC
CASTLTGGIETQYF
>few|TRBV3-1|.|TRBJ2-7
TGTGCCAGCAGCCAAGAGGAGACCTACGAGCAGTACTTC
CASSQEETYEQYF
>few|TRBV5-1|TRBD2|TRBJ2-1
TGCGCCAGCAGCTCCGGGGGGGGCCTTTGGAATGAGCAGTTCTTC
CASSSGGGLWNEQFF
>many|TRBV15|.|TRBJ1-4
TGTGCCACCAGCACCCTACGTGGGGCAACTAATGAAAAACTGTTTTTT
CATSTLRGATNEKLFF
>many|TRBV20-1|.|TRBJ2-3
TGCAGTGCTAGTCGGGAGTTCGAGAGCACAGATACGCAGTATTTT
CSASREFESTDTQYF
>many|TRBV7-2|TRBD1|TRBJ2-7
TGTGCCAGCAGCACGGGACAGGTTATGGGCGAGCAGTACTTC
CASSTGQVMGEQYF
>.|TRBV11-2|.|TRBJ2-3
TGTGCCAGCAGCGGGGACCCCTCCAACACAGATACGCAGTATTTT
CASSGDPSNTDTQYF
>few|TRBV20-1|.|TRBJ2-1
TGCAGTGCCCTCCGGGACTGGGTAAACAATGAGCAGTTCTTC
CSALRDWVNNEQFF
>many|TRBV18|.|TRBJ2-7
TGTGCCAGCTCACCACCAGGGGTTTTAGGGTACGAGCAGTACTTC
CASSPPGVLGYEQYF
>many|TRBV27|.|TRBJ2-7
TGTGCCAGCAGTTTGACCGGGAGATCCTACGAGCAGTACTTC
CASSLTGRSYEQYF
>many|TRBV4-2|.|TRBJ2-7
TGTGCCAGCAGCCAACGCCGGGAACTCCCCGAGCAGTACTTC
CASSQRRELPEQYF
>many|TRBV6-6|TRBD2|TRBJ2-1
TGTGCCAGCAGTTACTCCGTGACTAGCGGGAGACGGGATGAGCAGTTCTTC
CASSYSVTSGRRDEQFF
>many|TRBV28|.|TRBJ1-2
TGTGCCAGCACTCTAGGGCAGGGGCGGTATGGCTACACCTTC
CASTLGQGRYGYTF
>many|TRBV7-8|TRBD2|TRBJ2-7
TGTGCCAGCAGCTTAGGGGTAGCGGGGGCCCCCTACGAGCAGTACTTC
CASSLGVAGAPYEQYF
>.|TRBV19|TRBD1|TRBJ1-6
TGTGCCAGTAGACCCGGACAGGGGCCGAATTCACCCCTCCACTTT
CASRPGQGPNSPLHF
>few|TRBV20-1|TRBD2|TRBJ2-7
TGCAGTGCTAGAGATCATACTAGCGGGAGTCACGAGCAGTACTTC
CSARDHTSGSHEQYF